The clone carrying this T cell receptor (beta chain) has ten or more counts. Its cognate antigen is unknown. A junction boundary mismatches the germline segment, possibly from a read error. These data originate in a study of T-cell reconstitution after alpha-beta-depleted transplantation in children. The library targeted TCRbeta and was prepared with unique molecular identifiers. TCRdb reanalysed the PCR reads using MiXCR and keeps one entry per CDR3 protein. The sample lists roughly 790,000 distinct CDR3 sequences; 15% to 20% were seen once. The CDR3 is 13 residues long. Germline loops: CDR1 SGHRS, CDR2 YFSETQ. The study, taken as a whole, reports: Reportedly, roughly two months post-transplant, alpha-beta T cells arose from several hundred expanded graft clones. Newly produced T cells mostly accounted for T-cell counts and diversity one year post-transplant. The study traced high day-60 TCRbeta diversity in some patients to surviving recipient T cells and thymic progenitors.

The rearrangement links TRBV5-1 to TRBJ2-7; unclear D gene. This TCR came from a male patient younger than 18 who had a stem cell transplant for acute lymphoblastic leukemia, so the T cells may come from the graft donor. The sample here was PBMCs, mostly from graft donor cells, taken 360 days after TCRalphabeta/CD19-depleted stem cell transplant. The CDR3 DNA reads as TGTGCCAGCAGCTTAGGTCCAGCCTACGAGCAGTACTTC. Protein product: CASSLGPAYEQYF.